This record looks at one TCR beta chain sequence and its context. Its specificity is unknown. Exclusion applied to patients with autoimmune disease history or systemic immunosuppression. These data are taken from a study of OX40 agonist ivuxolimab in advanced cancers. Study findings and constraints: Still undetermined is the antigen specificity of the expanded peripheral T cells.

Libraries were prepared by immunoSEQ multiplex PCR; TCRdb keeps only in-frame clonotypes and omits some of them. The data show under 80,000 clones, with more than 80% seen just once and less than 2.5% held by the top ten. CDR1 and CDR2 from the germline V gene are SNHLY and FYNNEI. Between the trimmed V and J ends, which lost 4 bases and 1 base, there was a span of 7 bases. CDR3 length equals 13 residues. Material: CD4+ or CD8+ T cells sorted from blood, obtained in a trial of the OX40 agonist ivuxolimab. The V gene is TRBV2, the J gene TRBJ1-1; D gene uncertain. This receptor was identified in an adult with an advanced solid tumor such as melanoma, head and neck, liver or kidney cancer. The CDR3 DNA reads TGTGCCAGCAGTGTTATGGGGAACACTGAAGCTTTCTTT. Translating gives CASSVMGNTEAFF.